Following are 28 T cell receptor beta chains from one sample sequenced in a study of shared clonotypes between healthy human individuals. Here immunoSEQ multiplex PCR was the method, and the copy in TCRdb shows in-frame clones only, minus some. This table has over 400,000 clones, 81% appearing once. Sample: PBMCs. The receptors derive from a woman in her thirties or forties in good health. Some clones in this sample may be carry-over from other donors' samples.

The chain combines TRBV14 with TRBJ2-3; D is ambiguous. This CDR3 region has 13 residues. Germline loops: CDR1 SGHDN, CDR2 FVKESK. V lost 0 bases and J 6 bases, leaving 7 bases between the germline ends. This CDR3 reads CASSQEGWDTQYF. CDR3 nucleotides: TGTGCCAGCAGCCAAGAGGGTTGGGATACGCAGTATTTT. Together with reference TRBV14 and TRBJ2-3, the CDR3 gives the full variable domain: EAGVTQFPSHSVIEKGQTVTLRCDPISGHDNLYWYRRVMGKEIKFLLHFVKESKQDESGMPNNRFLAERTGGTYSTLKVQPAELEDSGVYFCASSQEGWDTQYFGPGTRLTVL.

The genes are TRBV6-1 and TRBJ2-7, with a possible D match to TRBD2 (6 bases). Germline V gene data show CDR1 as MNHNS and CDR2 as SASEGT. V gave up 0 bases and J gave up 6 bases, with 9 bases separating them. CDR3 size: 13 residues. CDR3 residues: CASSEARGSEQYF. CDR3 in DNA: TGTGCCAGCAGTGAAGCGCGGGGAAGCGAGCAGTACTTC.

The rearrangement uses TRBV21-1 and TRBJ1-3; the D call TRBD1 from the table was never checked on the DNA. TRBV21-1 is listed as a pseudogene. This CDR3 is built from 19 residues. The CDR3 loop is CASSQMGNRRISWMNTIYF. The CDR3 region has the DNA TGTGCCAGCAGCCAAATGGGCAACAGACGAATATCCTGGATGAACACCATATATTTT.

This CDR3 reads CASREDSVGYTF. Written as DNA, the CDR3 is TGTGCCAGCAGGGAGGACAGTGTCGGCTACACCTTC. V and J are TRBV6-6 and TRBJ1-2, with a possible D match to TRBD1 (6 bases). V dropped 6 bases and J dropped 8 bases, with 13 bases sitting between them. The V gene's germline CDR1 is MNHNY and CDR2 SVGAGI (reference sequence). CDR3 size: 12 residues.

The chain is built from TRBV2 and TRBJ1-5; 7 bases map to TRBD1. From germline, CDR1 is SNHLY and CDR2 FYNNEI. V lost 6 bases to trimming and J lost 0 bases; unmatched junction nucleotides: 8. This CDR3 spans 16 amino acids. The CDR3 region is CASSRQGPYSNQPQHF. The CDR3 bases are TGTGCCAGCAGCAGACAGGGACCGTATAGCAATCAGCCCCAGCATTTT.

This clone was seen only once. The chain is built from TRBV15 and TRBJ2-4, with TRBD2 matching 12 bases. The CDR3 runs 19 residues. The germline CDR1 and CDR2 sequences are LNHNV and YYDKDF (reference sequence). The trim removed 5 bases at V and 3 bases at J, leaving 14 bases unmatched. CDR3 DNA: TGTGCCACCAGCTCCCGCCTAGCGGGAGGGCCCTCCGACAAAAACATTCAGTACTTC. This translates into CATSSRLAGGPSDKNIQYF.

The rearrangement uses TRBV9 and TRBJ2-7; D ambiguous. This CDR3 has 14 residues. Trimming removed 4 bases at V and 6 bases at J, with 17 bases between. Per germline, CDR1 SGDLS and CDR2 YYNGEE. The CDR3 reads CASSRFLEPREQYF. The CDR3 nucleotides are TGTGCCAGCAGCAGGTTCCTAGAGCCTCGCGAGCAGTACTTC. Filled out from reference TRBV9 and TRBJ2-7, the complete variable domain reads DSGVTQTPKHLITATGQRVTLRCSPRSGDLSVYWYQQSLDQGLQFLIQYYNGEERAKGNILERFSAQQFPDLHSELNLSSLELGDSALYFCASSRFLEPREQYFGPGTRLTVT.

V usage is TRBV5-1 and J usage is TRBJ2-3, with unresolved D. The CDR3 contains 14 residues. The V and J ends lost 4 bases and 0 bases respectively, with 9 bases between them. Germline V CDR1 and CDR2: SGHRS, YFSETQ. CDR3 sequence reads: CASSHLSSTDTQYF. CDR3 DNA: TGCGCCAGCAGCCATCTATCTAGCACAGATACGCAGTATTTT.

V and J are TRBV28 and TRBJ1-4; no definite D call. The CDR3 loop spans 15 amino acids. Germline lookup yields CDR1 MDHEN and CDR2 SYDVKM. The V end was cut by 3 bases, the J end by 0 bases, with 8 bases between. The CDR3: CASSFWSATNEKLFF. The CDR3 coding sequence is TGTGCCAGCAGTTTTTGGTCGGCAACTAATGAAAAACTGTTTTTT.

The J gene is TRBJ2-5, the V gene TRBV5-1; the match to TRBD1 covers 7 bases. The CDR3 length is 17 residues. From germline, CDR1 is SGHRS and CDR2 YFSETQ. J was trimmed by 4 bases and V by 4 bases; bases with no gene match: 16. DNA of the CDR3: TGCGCCAGCAGCGTTCAAGTGGAAACAGGGGTTGGAGAGACCCAGTACTTC. As protein: CASSVQVETGVGETQYF.

The rearrangement links TRBV6-1 to TRBJ2-7, with TRBD1 matching over 9 bases. The length of the CDR3 is 14 residues. The germline V gene has CDR1 MNHNS and CDR2 SASEGT. With 6 bases clipped from V and 4 bases from J, the junction kept 7 bases outside the gene matches. The CDR3 reads CASRPTGTGYEQYF. In DNA, the CDR3 is TGTGCCAGCAGGCCCACCGGGACAGGGTACGAGCAGTACTTC.

This chain links TRBV4-1 with TRBJ2-2; 14 bases fit TRBD2. This CDR3 is 20 amino acids long. Trimming took 0 bases from V and 0 from J; bases not matched to a gene: 6. The V gene's germline CDR1 is MGHRA and CDR2 YSYEKL. The CDR3, as DNA: TGCGCCAGCAGCCAAGATTGGACTAGCGGGAGGTCTCCGAACACCGGGGAGCTGTTTTTT. It codes for CASSQDWTSGRSPNTGELFF.

A note on this clone: A read error likely explains this, since a far larger clone differs by one base. The rearrangement links TRBV2 to TRBJ1-1, with a weak D call TRBD1 (6 bases). The CDR3 has 14 residues. Trimming took off 5 bases at V and 8 bases at J, with 18 bases between the two ends. Germline CDR1 reads SNHLY; CDR2 reads FYNNEI. Here the CDR3 reads CASSKKTGSREAFF. DNA of the CDR3: TGTGCCAGCAGTAAAAAAACAGGGAGTAGGGAAGCTTTCTTT.

This rearrangement joins TRBV27 to TRBJ1-1; tentatively, D is TRBD1 (5 bases). CDR1 and CDR2 from the germline V gene are MNHEY and SMNVEV (reference sequence). There are 11 residues in the CDR3. Trimming took 6 bases from V and 6 from J, leaving 8 bases between them. CDR3 loop: CASRQVAEAFF. In DNA form, the CDR3 reads TGTGCCAGCAGACAGGTTGCTGAAGCTTTCTTT.

J is TRBJ2-7 and V is TRBV9, with TRBD2 matching over 8 bases. Germline V gene sequence: CDR1 SGDLS, CDR2 YYNGEE. The length of the CDR3 is 15 residues. J lost 1 base, V lost 0 bases, and 3 bases had no gene match. The CDR3 protein is CASSVGSGRSYEQYF. The CDR3 coding sequence is TGTGCCAGCAGCGTAGGGAGCGGGAGATCCTACGAGCAGTACTTC.

J is TRBJ2-1 and V is TRBV28; D unclear. Trimming left V 5 bases short and J 3 bases short, with 8 bases between. Germline V gives CDR1 MDHEN, CDR2 SYDVKM. The CDR3 runs to 13 residues. CDR3 DNA sequence: TGTGCCAGCAGTCTACCTGGCTACAATGAGCAGTTCTTC. Amino acids: CASSLPGYNEQFF.

The chain uses TRBV28 and TRBJ1-2; unclear D gene. Trimming removed 2 bases at V and 2 bases at J, with 9 bases between. Germline CDR1 MDHEN, CDR2 SYDVKM. This CDR3 is built from 14 residues. Written as DNA, the CDR3 is TGTGCCAGCAGTTTAATTAGCAGGAACTATGGCTACACCTTC. Its protein is CASSLISRNYGYTF.

The chain couples TRBV5-6 to TRBJ1-1, with D perhaps TRBD1 (6 bases). This CDR3 is built from 13 residues. Trimming removed 5 bases from V and 6 bases from J, with 14 bases in between. Germline V CDR1 and CDR2: SGHDT, YYEEEE. CDR3 nucleotides: TGTGCCAGCAGTATGGGGGCGCGGGCTGAAGCTTTCTTT. Translation gives CASSMGARAEAFF.

The J gene is TRBJ2-1, the V gene TRBV7-3; 11 bases are shared with TRBD2. With 6 bases clipped from V and 2 bases from J, the junction kept 3 bases outside the gene matches. The CDR3 loop spans 15 amino acids. The germline V gene encodes CDR1 SGHTA and CDR2 FQGTGA. The CDR3 region has the DNA TGTGCCAGCAGTCTACTAGCGGGAGCCTACAATGAGCAGTTCTTC. Protein product: CASSLLAGAYNEQFF.

V gene TRBV7-9 combines with J gene TRBJ1-1; D gene ambiguous. V was clipped by 1 base and J by 3 bases, with 12 bases between them. The CDR3 is made up of 15 amino acids. Germline V gene data show CDR1 as SEHNR and CDR2 as FQNEAQ (reference sequence). The chain's CDR3 is CASSLEYIAHTEAFF. The CDR3 coding sequence is TGTGCCAGCAGCTTAGAATACATAGCCCACACTGAAGCTTTCTTT.

This clone appeared a few times. The V gene is TRBV9, the J gene TRBJ2-1, with 12 bases matching TRBD2. CDR1 is SGDLS, CDR2 YYNGEE, per germline. This CDR3 is 15 amino acids long. V was pared by 1 base and J by 9 bases, with 5 bases of the junction left unmatched. The CDR3 reads CASSVLAGGPSEQFF. The CDR3 nucleotides are TGTGCCAGCAGCGTACTAGCGGGAGGGCCGAGTGAGCAGTTCTTC.

The rearrangement joins TRBV19 to TRBJ2-2; possible D gene TRBD1, 6 bases. Trimming left V 5 bases short and J 4 bases short, with 14 bases between. The germline CDR1 and CDR2 sequences are LNHDA and SQIVND (reference sequence). The CDR3 covers 15 residues. CDR3 residues: CASSYGQYGTGELFF. The CDR3 region has the DNA TGTGCCAGTAGTTATGGACAGTACGGCACCGGGGAGCTGTTTTTT. Drawing the rest from reference TRBV19 and TRBJ2-2, the complete variable domain is DGGITQSPKYLFRKEGQNVTLSCEQNLNHDAMYWYRQDPGQGLRLIYYSQIVNDFQKGDIAEGYSVSREKKESFPLTVTSAQKNPTAFYLCASSYGQYGTGELFFGEGSRLTVL.

With regard to this clone: A far bigger clonotype differs at one base, so this is likely a read error. This rearrangement joins TRBV11-2 to TRBJ2-1; 14 nucleotides agree with TRBD2. The germline gives CDR1 SGHAT, CDR2 FQNNGV. Trimming cost V 4 bases and J 6 bases; bases outside gene matches: 5. The CDR3 consists of 16 residues. DNA for the CDR3: TGTGCCAGCAGCTCAGGACTAGCGGGAGGAGGCAATGAGCAGTTCTTC. This codes for CASSSGLAGGGNEQFF.

With regard to this clone: This likely came from a read error, as a far larger clone is one base away. The J gene is TRBJ2-7, the V gene TRBV7-9; D is perhaps TRBD1 or TRBD2 (5 bases each). The CDR3 is 14 amino acids. Germline V CDR1 and CDR2: SEHNR, FQNEAQ (reference sequence). The CDR3 nucleotides are TGTGCCAGCAGCTTAGTAGGGACCAGCTACGAGCAGTGCTTC. Amino acids: CASSLVGTSYEQCF.

The rearrangement links TRBV19 to TRBJ1-5; no reliable D call. V was clipped by 2 bases and J by 5 bases, with 7 bases between them. Germline CDR1 LNHDA, CDR2 SQIVND (reference sequence). The CDR3 length is 13 residues. For the CDR3, the DNA is TGTGCCAGTAGTATATCTGTCGATCAGCCCCAGCATTTT. Protein product: CASSISVDQPQHF.

The rearrangement joins TRBV4-2 to TRBJ2-3; 7 bases align to TRBD2. The CDR3 runs to 19 residues. The V and J ends lost 0 bases and 0 bases, in that order; junction bases with no gene match: 12. The germline gives CDR1 LGHNA, CDR2 YNFKEQ. The CDR3 reads CASSQERATSPLSTDTQYF. The CDR3 DNA reads TGTGCCAGCAGCCAAGAGCGGGCGACTAGCCCCTTGAGCACAGATACGCAGTATTTT.

In its sample, this clone was seen once. CDR3 nucleotides: TGTGCCAGCAGTGAGAGGCGGGACGGAGGAGATACGCAGTATTTT. Its protein is CASSERRDGGDTQYF. The chain employs TRBV6-1 and TRBJ2-3; D may be TRBD2 (6 bases). Germline lookup yields CDR1 MNHNS and CDR2 SASEGT. The CDR3 contains 15 residues. Trimming removed 3 bases from V and 5 bases from J, with 15 bases in between.

The chain employs TRBV30 and TRBJ1-2; D call uncertain. There are 15 residues in the CDR3. V was clipped by 4 bases and J by 1 base, with 16 bases between them. Germline V gene sequence: CDR1 GTSNPN, CDR2 SVGIG (reference sequence). CDR3 in amino acids: CAWKHPRLDNYGYTF. CDR3 DNA sequence: TGTGCCTGGAAGCATCCCAGGCTTGATAACTATGGCTACACCTTC.